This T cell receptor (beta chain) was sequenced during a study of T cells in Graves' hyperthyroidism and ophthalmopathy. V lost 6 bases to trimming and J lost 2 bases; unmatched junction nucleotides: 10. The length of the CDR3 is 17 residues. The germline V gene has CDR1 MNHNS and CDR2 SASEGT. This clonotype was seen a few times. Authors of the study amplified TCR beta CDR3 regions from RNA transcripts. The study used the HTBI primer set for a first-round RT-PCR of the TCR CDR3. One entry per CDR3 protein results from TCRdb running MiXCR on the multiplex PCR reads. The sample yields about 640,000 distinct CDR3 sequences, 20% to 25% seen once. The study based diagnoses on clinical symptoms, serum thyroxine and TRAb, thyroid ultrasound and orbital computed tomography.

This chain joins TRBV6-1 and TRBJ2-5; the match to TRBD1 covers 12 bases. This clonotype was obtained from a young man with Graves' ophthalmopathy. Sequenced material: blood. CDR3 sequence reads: CASRRRGTGGFQETQYF. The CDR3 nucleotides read TGTGCCAGCAGAAGGCGGGGGACAGGGGGCTTTCAAGAGACCCAGTACTTC.